A selection of T cell receptor beta chains follows, all from one sample in a study of pediatric ulcerative colitis. Only in-frame clones appear in the TCRdb table, and some are missing; sequencing was by immunoSEQ multiplex PCR. The table records under 30,000 clones, approximately 71% of them present only once. Sequenced material: gut tissue. The receptors shown here come from a boy aged 10-17 years with severe ulcerative colitis. CDR3s include the opening cysteine and the closing phenylalanine or tryptophan. A D gene is named only where the DNA matches it firmly. Expanded clones are given a class, and other clones once, few, many or no size at all.

D,V,length,J,size,DNA,CDR3
TRBD2,TRBV7-6,16,TRBJ2-3,few,TGTGCCAGCAGCTCTGGACTAGCGGGAGGGACAGATACGCAGTATTTT,CASSSGLAGGTDTQYF
TRBD1,TRBV4-1,15,TRBJ2-7,.,TGCGCCAGCAGCCAAGTGACAGGGGAGTTCTACGAGCAGTACTTC,CASSQVTGEFYEQYF
TRBD2,TRBV15,15,TRBJ2-5,.,TGTGCCACCAGCCCTAGACGGGAGGGCCCCGAGACCCAGTACTTC,CATSPRREGPETQYF
.,TRBV6-6,16,TRBJ2-3,once,TGTGCCAGCAGTTACTCCAAACAGGGAGCCCCAGATACGCAGTATTTT,CASSYSKQGAPDTQYF
.,TRBV10-3,13,TRBJ2-5,.,TGTGCCATCGGTACGGGAGACGGAGAGACCCAGTACTTC,CAIGTGDGETQYF
.,TRBV7-2,14,TRBJ1-2,.,TGTGCCAGCAGCTTTAGTAGACAGGCGGCTGGCTACACCTTC,CASSFSRQAAGYTF
.,TRBV5-4,15,TRBJ2-2,few,TGTGCCAGCAGCTTGGGCGGGTATAACACCGGGGAGCTGTTTTTT,CASSLGGYNTGELFF
.,TRBV18,16,TRBJ2-7,.,TGTGCCAGCTCACCCCCGGGGGGCGGGATGATCTACGAGCAGTACTTC,CASSPPGGGMIYEQYF
.,TRBV7-2,15,TRBJ2-3,.,TGTGCCAGCAGCTTAGTTTACGGGATGGCAGATACGCAGTATTTT,CASSLVYGMADTQYF
TRBD2,TRBV18,15,TRBJ2-3,.,TGTGCCAGCTCATTTAGCGGGCCCAATGCAGATACGCAGTATTTT,CASSFSGPNADTQYF
TRBD2,TRBV6-5,12,TRBJ2-1,.,TGTGCCAGCAGTACGGGAGGGGGTGAGCAGTTCTTC,CASSTGGGEQFF
.,TRBV7-8,15,TRBJ2-7,once,TGTGCCAGCAGCCCAATGCTGGGCGGCTCCTACGAGCAGTACTTC,CASSPMLGGSYEQYF
TRBD2,TRBV7-9,15,TRBJ2-1,.,TGTGCCAGCAGCTTAGGACTAGCGGGACTCGATGAGCAGTTCTTC,CASSLGLAGLDEQFF
.,TRBV7-9,15,TRBJ2-1,.,TGTGCCAGCAGCTCATGGGGTAGCGATTACAATGAGCAGTTCTTC,CASSSWGSDYNEQFF
.,TRBV2,14,TRBJ2-5,.,TGTGCCAGCAGTGAAAGGGTAGGGCAAGAGACCCAGTACTTC,CASSERVGQETQYF
.,TRBV25-1,13,TRBJ2-7,.,TGTGCCAGCAGTGATAGGGCTAAGGGTGAGCAGTACTTC,CASSDRAKGEQYF
.,TRBV28,12,TRBJ1-1,.,TGTGCCAGCAGTGACCAGGGCACTGAAGCTTTCTTT,CASSDQGTEAFF
TRBD1,TRBV4-3,15,TRBJ1-2,.,TGCGCCAGCAGCCAAGAAAAGACAGGGGTATATGGCTACACCTTC,CASSQEKTGVYGYTF
.,TRBV2,15,TRBJ1-2,.,TGTGCCAGCACCAGTATTGGCGTAGGAAACTATGGCTACACCTTC,CASTSIGVGNYGYTF
.,TRBV28,15,TRBJ2-7,.,TGTGCCAGCAGTTATCAGGGGTCCCCGACCTACGAGCAGTACTTC,CASSYQGSPTYEQYF
.,TRBV5-8,14,TRBJ2-5,.,TGTGCCAGCCCCTTCGGGGGGCACCAAGAGACCCAGTACTTC,CASPFGGHQETQYF
.,TRBV5-4,15,TRBJ2-3,.,TGTGCCAGCAGTCGGTCGGCAGGGGCCACAGATACGCAGTATTTT,CASSRSAGATDTQYF
TRBD2,TRBV7-9,16,TRBJ2-2,.,TGTGCCAGCAGCCCTAGCGGGAGAGGGGACACCGGGGAGCTGTTTTTT,CASSPSGRGDTGELFF
TRBD2,TRBV19,15,TRBJ2-2,once,TGTGCCAGTAGTGCCCTAGCGGGAGACACCGGGGAGCTGTTTTTT,CASSALAGDTGELFF
.,TRBV5-6,16,TRBJ1-2,.,TGTGCCAGCAGCTTGTTACAGGGCCAGGGATTTTATGGCTACACCTTC,CASSLLQGQGFYGYTF
TRBD1,TRBV20-1,10,TRBJ2-5,.,TGCAGTGGGGGACAGCCGACCCAGTACTTC,CSGGQPTQYF
.,TRBV7-8,13,TRBJ1-1,.,TGTGCCAGCAGTATGCAAGGGAGCACTGAAGCTTTCTTT,CASSMQGSTEAFF
.,TRBV19,15,TRBJ2-7,few,TGTGCCAGTAGTTCGACGGACAAGCTCCTTTACGAGCAGTACTTC,CASSSTDKLLYEQYF
.,TRBV7-3,13,TRBJ2-1,.,TGTGCCAGCAGCCCCTCGACTGGAAATGAGCAGTTCTTC,CASSPSTGNEQFF
.,TRBV19,14,TRBJ2-1,.,TGTGCCAGTAGTCTAGGAGGTGACTTTAATGAGCAGTTCTTC,CASSLGGDFNEQFF
.,TRBV25-1,13,TRBJ1-1,.,TGTGCCAGTTGGACAGAATTGAACACTGAAGCTTTCTTT,CASWTELNTEAFF
TRBD1,TRBV5-1,16,TRBJ1-2,.,TGCGCCAGCAGCCAGACCGCTGGACAGGGCTGGGATGGCTACACCTTC,CASSQTAGQGWDGYTF
.,TRBV7-7,14,TRBJ2-5,.,TGTGCTAGCAGCCCCGCGGGTCGGGAAGAGACCCAGTACTTC,CASSPAGREETQYF
TRBD1,TRBV6-4,15,TRBJ1-1,.,TGTGCCAGCAGAGGACAGGGGGAAACGAACACTGAAGCTTTCTTT,CASRGQGETNTEAFF
.,TRBV10-3,14,TRBJ1-1,few,TGTGCCATCAGTGAGTCTGGGGGGGAGACTGAAGCTTTCTTT,CAISESGGETEAFF
.,TRBV28,17,TRBJ2-6,medium-sized,TGTGCCAGCAGTTTCGGCAGACTTAGCTCTGGGGCCAACGTCCTGACTTTC,CASSFGRLSSGANVLTF
TRBD1,TRBV28,16,TRBJ1-5,.,TGTGCCAGCAGTTTTTCCGGGACAGGGGGCTATCAGCCCCAGCATTTT,CASSFSGTGGYQPQHF
.,TRBV2,14,TRBJ2-1,.,TGTGCCAGCAGTGAAGTCGGCGGATACAATGAGCAGTTCTTC,CASSEVGGYNEQFF
TRBD1,TRBV19,15,TRBJ1-5,once,TGTGCCAGTAATATAGTGGCGACAGGGGGTCAGCCCCAGCATTTT,CASNIVATGGQPQHF
TRBD2,TRBV2,16,TRBJ2-7,.,TGTGCCAACTCTGTCGGGACTAGCGGGAGGGCCGGCGAGCAGTACTTC,CANSVGTSGRAGEQYF
.,TRBV27,15,TRBJ1-1,.,TGTGCCAGCAGTTTAACGGAGATAGGACGGAGTGAAGCTTTCTTT,CASSLTEIGRSEAFF
TRBD1,TRBV4-2,15,TRBJ2-3,.,TGTGCCAGCAGCTACGGGACAGGCAGGACAGATACGCAGTATTTT,CASSYGTGRTDTQYF
.,TRBV2,14,TRBJ1-1,few,TGTGCCAGCAGTGGTCAGGGGAGGGACACTGAAGCTTTCTTT,CASSGQGRDTEAFF
.,TRBV27,14,TRBJ2-5,.,TGTGCCAGCAGTCTAGGACCCTTATTTGAGCCCCAGTACTTC,CASSLGPLFEPQYF
.,TRBV19,11,TRBJ2-5,.,TGTGCCAGTAGGATGGCAGAGACCCAGTACTTC,CASRMAETQYF
.,TRBV19,12,TRBJ2-2,.,TGTGCCAGTAGTATGACTCTGGGGGAGCTGTTTTTT,CASSMTLGELFF
TRBD2,TRBV10-2,14,TRBJ2-1,once,TGCGCCAGCAATGTAGCGGGGGCGGGGAATGAGCAGTTCTTC,CASNVAGAGNEQFF
.,TRBV5-4,16,TRBJ2-5,once,TGTGCCAGCAGCTTGGCCGCGGGACTGGGCCAGAGGACCCAGTACTTC,CASSLAAGLGQRTQYF
.,TRBV25-1,17,TRBJ1-1,.,TGTGCCAGCAGTGAATACCCCCAGGAGGATTTGAACACTGAAGCTTTCTTT,CASSEYPQEDLNTEAFF
.,TRBV15,14,TRBJ1-2,.,TGTGCCACCAGCAGAGGGGTAGGCCCAGAGGGCTACACCTTC,CATSRGVGPEGYTF
TRBD2,TRBV6-1,18,TRBJ2-5,.,TGTGCCATCAGTGAGCTAAGGACTAGCGGTCATTTCCAAGAGACCCAGTACTTC,CAISELRTSGHFQETQYF
.,TRBV19,15,TRBJ1-1,.,TGTGCCAGTAGTACCCCAAATAAAATGAACACTGAAGCTTTCTTT,CASSTPNKMNTEAFF
TRBD2,TRBV6-5,15,TRBJ2-1,medium-sized,TGTGCCAGCAGTTACTATGCGGGAGGGCCAAATGAGCAGTTCTTC,CASSYYAGGPNEQFF
.,TRBV6-1,14,TRBJ2-1,.,TGTGCCAGCGGGCGGACCGGCTCCTACAATGAGCAGTTCTTC,CASGRTGSYNEQFF
.,TRBV6-6,12,TRBJ2-1,.,TGTGCCAGCAGCCGAACTTTTGATGAGCAGTTCTTC,CASSRTFDEQFF
TRBD2,TRBV11-3,18,TRBJ2-3,once,TGTGCCAGCAGCTTAGTTTCGATGGGACTAGCGGGAGTAGATACGCAGTATTTT,CASSLVSMGLAGVDTQYF